This T cell receptor (beta chain) was captured in a study of shared clonotypes between healthy human individuals. Terminally differentiated effector memory CD45RA+ cells were excluded from the naive CD8 cells, which were CD45RO-negative and positively selected for CCR7. TCRdb's copy holds only in-frame clones and misses some; the assay was immunoSEQ multiplex PCR. The sample gives hundreds of thousands of clones, about 98% of which show up once; more than 0.3% is in the top ten. The TCR originated in a man aged 25 to 45 in good health. The sequenced sample was naive CD8+ T cells sorted from blood.

The CDR3 DNA reads TGTGCCAGCAGCCTCGGACTAGCAAAGACCTCCTACGAGCAGTACTTC. Its translation is CASSLGLAKTSYEQYF. The chain employs TRBV7-8 and TRBJ2-7, with TRBD2 matching 8 bases. Trimming removed 5 bases from V and 0 bases from J; junction bases left unmatched: 9. The CDR3 length is 16 residues. Looked up from germline, CDR1 is SGHVS and CDR2 is FQNEAQ.